Sequencing of this TCR beta chain was carried out in a study of shared T cell receptors in the human thymus. Sequenced by immunoSEQ multiplex PCR; TCRdb stores in-frame clones only, minus some. In the table there are 700,000 or so clones, approximately 83% of which are singletons. The ends were cut back, 8 bases at V and 6 bases at J, with 19 bases in the middle. CDR1 and CDR2 from the germline V gene are MDHEN and SYDVKM. This CDR3 comprises 14 residues. These data are also associated with another study on human thymus T cells. In that study: Thymus was obtained from resections taken during corrective heart surgery.

V usage is TRBV28 and J usage is TRBJ1-1, with TRBD1 as a possible D gene (5 bases). The material sequenced was thymocytes. The source of this sequence is a girl less than two years old with a congenital heart defect. The CDR3 DNA reads TGTGCCAGCCATAAGGGAGGGGCCCGGGCTGAAGCTTTCTTT. Its protein is CASHKGGARAEAFF.